This TCR beta chain appears in the sequencing data of a study of CD8+ T cells in alopecia areata. The CDR3 contains 11 residues. The germline V gene encodes CDR1 GTSNPN and CDR2 SVGIG (reference sequence). Trimming removed 6 bases from V and 8 bases from J, with 12 bases in between. Described treatment: oral pan-JAK inhibitor, 5-10 mg twice daily. This clone was counted between two and nine times. It was cDNA, reverse transcribed from extracted RNA, that served as the sequencing template. The assay was immunoSEQ multiplex PCR, and TCRdb's table has in-frame clones only and misses some. Here the sample spans more than 200,000 clones, under 70% being singletons.

The rearrangement links TRBV30 to TRBJ2-3; no reliable D call. This receptor was identified in a human donor with alopecia areata. The sequenced sample was CD4+ T cells sorted from blood, obtained at week 44, from a patient treated with tofacitinib. CDR3 protein: CACNDLGTQYF. CDR3 DNA sequence: TGTGCCTGTAACGACTTGGGTACGCAGTATTTT.